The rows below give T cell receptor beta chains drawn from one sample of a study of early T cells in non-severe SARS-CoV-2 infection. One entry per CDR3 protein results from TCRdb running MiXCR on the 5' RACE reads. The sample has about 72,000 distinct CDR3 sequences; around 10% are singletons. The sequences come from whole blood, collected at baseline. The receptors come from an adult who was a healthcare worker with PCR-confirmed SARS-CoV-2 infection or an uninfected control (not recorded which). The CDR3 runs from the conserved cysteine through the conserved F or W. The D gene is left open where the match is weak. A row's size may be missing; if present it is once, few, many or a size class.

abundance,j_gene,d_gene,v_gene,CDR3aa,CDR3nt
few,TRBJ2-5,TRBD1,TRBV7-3,CASSLTGGYQETQYF,TGTGCCAGCAGCCTGACAGGGGGCTACCAAGAGACCCAGTACTTC
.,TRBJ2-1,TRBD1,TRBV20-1,CSARTGVDEQFF,TGCAGTGCTCGGACAGGGGTAGATGAGCAGTTCTTC
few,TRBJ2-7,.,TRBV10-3,CAISLLEPQYF,TGTGCCATCAGCCTCCTCGAGCCCCAGTACTTC
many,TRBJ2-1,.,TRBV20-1,CSASPLAGHYNEQFF,TGCAGTGCTAGTCCCCTCGCGGGCCACTACAATGAGCAGTTCTTC
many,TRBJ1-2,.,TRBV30,CAWRRVPNYGYTF,TGTGCCTGGCGCCGCGTTCCTAACTATGGCTACACCTTC
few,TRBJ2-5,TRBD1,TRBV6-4,CASNDRGGETQYF,TGTGCCAGCAATGACAGGGGTGGAGAGACCCAGTACTTC
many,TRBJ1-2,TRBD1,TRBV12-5,CASGRQGNYGYTF,TGTGCTAGTGGGAGACAGGGCAACTATGGCTACACCTTC
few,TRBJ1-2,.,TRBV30,CAWSPKRTPKDYTF,TGTGCCTGGAGTCCGAAGCGGACCCCGAAAGACTACACCTTC
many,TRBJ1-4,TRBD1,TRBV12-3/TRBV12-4,CASSKQGTEKLFF,TGTGCCAGCAGTAAACAGGGGACCGAAAAACTGTTTTTT
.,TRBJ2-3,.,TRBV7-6,CASSLQGPRTDTQYF,TGTGCCAGCAGTTTGCAGGGCCCCCGCACAGATACGCAGTATTTT
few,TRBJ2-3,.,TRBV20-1,CSARVPGTDTQYF,TGCAGTGCTAGAGTTCCAGGGACAGATACGCAGTATTTT
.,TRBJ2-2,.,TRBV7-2,CASSYPGGRGGELFF,TGTGCCAGCAGCTACCCTGGGGGGCGAGGCGGGGAGCTGTTTTTT
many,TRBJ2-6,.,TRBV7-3,CASSYSGANVLTF,TGTGCCAGCAGCTACTCTGGGGCCAACGTCCTGACTTTC
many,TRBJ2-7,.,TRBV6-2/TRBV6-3,CASSHGTETLYSYEQYF,TGTGCCAGCAGTCACGGGACGGAAACCCTTTACTCCTACGAGCAGTACTTC
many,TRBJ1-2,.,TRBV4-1,CASSQDLIGRNYGYTF,TGCGCCAGCAGCCAAGACTTGATTGGGCGTAACTATGGCTACACCTTC
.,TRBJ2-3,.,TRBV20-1,CSAREGLEGLTDTQYF,TGCAGTGCTAGAGAGGGTCTAGAAGGATTAACAGATACGCAGTATTTT
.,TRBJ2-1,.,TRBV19,CASSPTSPGPTGEQFF,TGTGCCAGTAGTCCCACCTCTCCCGGCCCTACCGGTGAGCAGTTCTTC
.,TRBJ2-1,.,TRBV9,CASSPEAVSSYNEQFF,TGTGCCAGCAGCCCAGAGGCGGTGAGCTCCTACAATGAGCAGTTCTTC
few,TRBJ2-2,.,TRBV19,CASSLDRINTGELFF,TGTGCCAGTAGTTTAGACAGAATAAACACCGGGGAGCTGTTTTTT
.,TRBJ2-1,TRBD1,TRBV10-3,CAITTGDEQFF,TGTGCCATCACTACAGGGGATGAGCAGTTCTTC
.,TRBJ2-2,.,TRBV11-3,CASSLAANTGELFF,TGTGCCAGCAGCTTGGCAGCGAACACCGGGGAGCTGTTTTTT
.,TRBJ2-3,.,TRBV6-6,CASSYLLRGGGTDTQYF,TGTGCCAGCAGTTACTTGTTGAGGGGCGGGGGCACAGATACGCAGTATTTT
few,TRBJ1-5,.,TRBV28,CASSPRAAPQPQHF,TGTGCCAGCAGTCCCCGGGCCGCTCCGCAGCCCCAGCATTTT
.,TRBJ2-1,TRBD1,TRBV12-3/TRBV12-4,CASSVWTGFNNEQFF,TGTGCCAGCAGTGTCTGGACAGGGTTTAACAATGAGCAGTTCTTC
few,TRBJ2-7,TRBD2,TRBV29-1,CSAYLAGKSYEQYF,TGCAGCGCCTACTTAGCGGGGAAGTCCTACGAGCAGTACTTC
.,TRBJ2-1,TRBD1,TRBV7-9,CATRPRTGIYNEQFF,TGTGCCACTAGGCCCCGGACAGGGATTTACAATGAGCAGTTCTTC
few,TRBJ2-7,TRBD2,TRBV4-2,CASSQEDVQRGSPWQYF,TGTGCCAGCAGCCAAGAGGACGTACAGCGGGGGAGCCCCTGGCAGTACTTC
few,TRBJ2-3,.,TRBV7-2,CASSAVLGGDTQYF,TGTGCCAGCAGCGCCGTACTGGGGGGAGATACGCAGTATTTT
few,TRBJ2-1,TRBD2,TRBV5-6,CASSSFSGGLHNEQFF,TGTGCCAGCAGCTCTTTTAGCGGGGGGCTTCACAATGAGCAGTTCTTC
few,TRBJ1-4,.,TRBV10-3,CARPDPNEKLFF,TGTGCCAGGCCCGATCCTAATGAAAAACTGTTTTTT
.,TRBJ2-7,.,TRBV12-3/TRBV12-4,CASRERKGDYEQYF,TGTGCCAGCAGAGAAAGGAAAGGGGACTACGAGCAGTACTTC
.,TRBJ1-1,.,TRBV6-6,CASSYNGARVNTEAFF,TGTGCCAGCAGTTACAATGGGGCGCGGGTGAACACTGAAGCTTTCTTT
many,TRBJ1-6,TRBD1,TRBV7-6,CASSTRQGDNSPLHF,TGTGCCAGCAGCACCAGACAGGGAGATAATTCACCCCTCCACTTT
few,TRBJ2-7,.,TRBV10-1,CASSESGAKSYEQYF,TGCGCCAGCAGTGAATCCGGGGCCAAGTCCTACGAGCAGTACTTC
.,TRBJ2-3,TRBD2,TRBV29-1,CSVRLAGGTDTQYF,TGCAGCGTGAGACTAGCGGGGGGCACAGATACGCAGTATTTT
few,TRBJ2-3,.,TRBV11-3,CASSFSLSTDTQYF,TGTGCCAGCAGCTTTTCCTTATCCACCGATACGCAGTATTTT
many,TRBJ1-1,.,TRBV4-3,CASSQGVLNTEAFF,TGCGCCAGCAGCCAAGGAGTTTTGAACACTGAAGCTTTCTTT
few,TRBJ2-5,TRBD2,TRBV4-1,CASSQVTSGGPTQETQYF,TGCGCCAGCAGCCAAGTGACTAGCGGGGGGCCGACGCAAGAGACCCAGTACTTC
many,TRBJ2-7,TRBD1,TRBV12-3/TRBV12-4,CASSLGVGQGYEQYF,TGTGCCAGCAGCCTTGGGGTGGGACAGGGCTACGAGCAGTACTTC
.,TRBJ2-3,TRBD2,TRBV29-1,CSVAGRNTDTQYF,TGCAGCGTTGCCGGGAGGAACACAGATACGCAGTATTTT
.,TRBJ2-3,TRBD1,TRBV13,CASSLVADRASTDTQYF,TGTGCCAGCAGCTTAGTAGCGGACAGGGCATCCACAGATACGCAGTATTTT